What follows is one T cell receptor (beta chain) and its context. Germline CDR1 MNHEY, CDR2 SVGAGI. The CDR3 length is 12 residues. V lost 9 bases to trimming and J lost 0 bases, with 8 bases between them. Seattle enrolled patients during active infection and tracked them longitudinally. This specimen belongs to a study of blood T cell repertoires in COVID-19. About the study: COVID-19 samples collected from the United States, Italy and Spain covered acute and convalescent phases. The cDNA or gDNA used as material had been derived from T cells, B-cell-depleted T cells, or PBMCs.

In the authors' methods: Amplification with reference gene primers provided the estimates of nucleated cell counts. Sequenced by immunoSEQ multiplex PCR; TCRdb stores in-frame clones only, minus some. V and J calls plus clone size are reproduced from that table; the DNA served to infer D and trimming. Here the sample spans around 73,000 clones, roughly four fifths being singletons. The source is a man in his 70s with COVID-19, enrolled during active disease. The sequenced sample consisted of peripheral blood. The V and J genes are TRBV6-5 and TRBJ1-1, with D unresolved. The CDR3 nucleotides are TGTGCCAGTCACACCCTGAACACTGAAGCTTTCTTT. Its protein product is CASHTLNTEAFF.